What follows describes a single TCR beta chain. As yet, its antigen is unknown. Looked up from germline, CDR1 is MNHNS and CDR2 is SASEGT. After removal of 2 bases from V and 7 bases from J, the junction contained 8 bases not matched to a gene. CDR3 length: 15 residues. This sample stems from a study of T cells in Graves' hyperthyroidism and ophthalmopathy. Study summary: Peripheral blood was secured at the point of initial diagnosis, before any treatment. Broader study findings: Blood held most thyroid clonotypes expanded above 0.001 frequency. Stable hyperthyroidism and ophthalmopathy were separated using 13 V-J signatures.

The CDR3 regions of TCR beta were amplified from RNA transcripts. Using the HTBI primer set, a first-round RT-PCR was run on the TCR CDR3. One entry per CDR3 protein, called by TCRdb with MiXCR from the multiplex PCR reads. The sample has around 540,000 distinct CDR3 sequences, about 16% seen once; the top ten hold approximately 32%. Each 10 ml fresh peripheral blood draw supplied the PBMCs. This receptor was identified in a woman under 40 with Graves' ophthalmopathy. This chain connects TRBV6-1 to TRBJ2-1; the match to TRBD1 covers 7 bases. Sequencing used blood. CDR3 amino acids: CASSEPGGSGNEQFF. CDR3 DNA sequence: TGTGCCAGCAGTGAACCAGGGGGTTCGGGGAATGAGCAGTTCTTC.